Detailed here is one T cell receptor beta chain. Antigen specificity is unknown. Germline V CDR1 and CDR2: MNHEY, SVGEGT. Trimming removed 1 base from V and 1 base from J, with 10 bases in between. The CDR3 totals 15 residues. This sample was taken from a study of Ad26.COV2.S vaccination and SARS-CoV-2 variants. Study as a whole: The authors gave Ad26.COV2.S intramuscularly, either once or twice 56 days apart. The study's findings and limits: The TCR breadth and depth analyses may have understated or missed part of the total T cell responses.

Treatment of the sample: about 20 received Ad26.COV2.S at low or high dose, single or two shots; about 5 received placebo; per-sample allocation not given. Sampling took place 63 days after the first vaccine or placebo injection. An adult donor aged 18-55 years was enrolled in Boston. Clones were read by immunoSEQ multiplex PCR, and TCRdb kept only the in-frame ones, dropping some. This repertoire shows approximately 280,000 clones, around 87% found once; its top ten account for under 4%. This clonotype originated in a person between 18 and 65 years old who received the Ad26.COV2.S COVID-19 vaccine or a placebo. The chain recombines TRBV6-2 or TRBV6-3 with TRBJ2-5; unclear D gene. Sample: peripheral blood, taken in a trial of Ad26.COV2.S vaccine versus placebo. CDR3 amino acids: CASSYFRTVQETQYF. CDR3 sequence (DNA): TGTGCCAGCAGTTACTTCAGGACCGTCCAAGAGACCCAGTACTTC.